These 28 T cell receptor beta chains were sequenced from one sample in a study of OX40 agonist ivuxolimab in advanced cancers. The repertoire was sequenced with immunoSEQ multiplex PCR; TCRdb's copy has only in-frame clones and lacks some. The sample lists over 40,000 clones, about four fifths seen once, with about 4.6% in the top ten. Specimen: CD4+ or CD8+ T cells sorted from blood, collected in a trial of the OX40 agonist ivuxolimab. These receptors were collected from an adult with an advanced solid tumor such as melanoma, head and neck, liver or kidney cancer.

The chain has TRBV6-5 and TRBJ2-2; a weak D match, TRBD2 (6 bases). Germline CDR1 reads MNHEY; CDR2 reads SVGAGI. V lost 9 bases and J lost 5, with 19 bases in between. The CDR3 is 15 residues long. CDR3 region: CASTAGDFLTGELFF. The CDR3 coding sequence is TGTGCCAGTACCGCCGGGGACTTCCTAACCGGGGAGCTGTTTTTT.

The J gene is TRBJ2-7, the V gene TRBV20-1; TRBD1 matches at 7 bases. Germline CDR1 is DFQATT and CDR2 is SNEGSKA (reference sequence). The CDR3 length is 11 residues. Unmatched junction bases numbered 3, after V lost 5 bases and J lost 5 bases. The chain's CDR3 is CSAPTGNEQYF. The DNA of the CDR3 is TGCAGTGCTCCGACAGGGAACGAGCAGTACTTC.

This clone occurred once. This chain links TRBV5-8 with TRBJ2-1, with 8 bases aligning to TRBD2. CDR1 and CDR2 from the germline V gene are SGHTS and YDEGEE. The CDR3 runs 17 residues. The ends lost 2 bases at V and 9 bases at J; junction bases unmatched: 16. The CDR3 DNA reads TGTGCCAGCAGCTTTTACATAACGAGGCGGGAGGCTGCTGAGCAGTTCTTC. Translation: CASSFYITRREAAEQFF.

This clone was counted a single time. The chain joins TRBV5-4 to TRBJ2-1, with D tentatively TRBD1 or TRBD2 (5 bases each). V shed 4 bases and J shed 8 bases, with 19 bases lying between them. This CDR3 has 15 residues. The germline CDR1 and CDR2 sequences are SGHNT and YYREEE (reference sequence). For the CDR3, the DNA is TGTGCCAGCAGCAGTGCCGGGACCTCTGGCCATGAGCAGTTCTTC. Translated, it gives CASSSAGTSGHEQFF.

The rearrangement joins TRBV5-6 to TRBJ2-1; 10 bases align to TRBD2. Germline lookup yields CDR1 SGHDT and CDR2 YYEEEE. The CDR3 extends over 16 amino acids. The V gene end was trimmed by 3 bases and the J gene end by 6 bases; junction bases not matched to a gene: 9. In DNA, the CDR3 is TGTGCCAGCAGCTGGCCTACTAGCGGGGCGGCCAATGAGCAGTTCTTC. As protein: CASSWPTSGAANEQFF.

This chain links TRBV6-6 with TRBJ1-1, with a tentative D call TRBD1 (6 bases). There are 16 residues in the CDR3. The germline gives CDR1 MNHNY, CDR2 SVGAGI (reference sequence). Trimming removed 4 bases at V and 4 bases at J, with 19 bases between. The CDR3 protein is CASSWPLNRVGTEAFF. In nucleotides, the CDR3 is TGTGCCAGCAGTTGGCCACTTAACAGGGTGGGCACTGAAGCTTTCTTT.

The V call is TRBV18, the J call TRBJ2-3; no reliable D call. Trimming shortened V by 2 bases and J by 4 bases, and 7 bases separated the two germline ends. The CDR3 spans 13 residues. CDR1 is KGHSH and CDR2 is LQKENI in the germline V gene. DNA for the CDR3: TGTGCCAGCTCACCATCGGTGGCAGATACGCAGTATTTT. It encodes CASSPSVADTQYF. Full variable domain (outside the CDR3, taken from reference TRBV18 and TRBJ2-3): NAGVMQNPRHLVRRRGQEARLRCSPMKGHSHVYWYRQLPEEGLKFMVYLQKENIIDESGMPKERFSAEFPKEGPSILRIQQVVRGDSAAYFCASSPSVADTQYFGPGTRLTVL.

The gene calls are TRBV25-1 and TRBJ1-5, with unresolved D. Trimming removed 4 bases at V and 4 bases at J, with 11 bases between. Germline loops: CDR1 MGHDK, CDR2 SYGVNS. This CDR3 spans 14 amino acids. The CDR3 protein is CASSGSGRNQPQHF. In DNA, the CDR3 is TGTGCCAGCAGTGGCTCCGGAAGAAATCAGCCCCAGCATTTT.

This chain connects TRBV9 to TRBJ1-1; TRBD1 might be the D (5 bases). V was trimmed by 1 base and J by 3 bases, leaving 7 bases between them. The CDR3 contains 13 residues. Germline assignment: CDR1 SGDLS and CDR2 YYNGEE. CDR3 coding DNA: TGTGCCAGCAGCGTACAGGGATACACTGAAGCTTTCTTT. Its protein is CASSVQGYTEAFF.

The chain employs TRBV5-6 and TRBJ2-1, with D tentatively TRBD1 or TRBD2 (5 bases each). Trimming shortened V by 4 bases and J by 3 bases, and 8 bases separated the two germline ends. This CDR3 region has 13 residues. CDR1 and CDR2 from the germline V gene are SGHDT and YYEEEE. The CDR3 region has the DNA TGTGCCAGCAGCGGGGGAAACTACAATGAGCAGTTCTTC. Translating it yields CASSGGNYNEQFF.

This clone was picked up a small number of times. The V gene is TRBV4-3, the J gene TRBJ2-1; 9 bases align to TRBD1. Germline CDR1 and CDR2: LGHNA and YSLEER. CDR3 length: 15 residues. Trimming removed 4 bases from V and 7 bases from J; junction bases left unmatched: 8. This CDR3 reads CASSPSWTGDNEQFF. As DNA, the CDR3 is TGCGCCAGCAGCCCAAGCTGGACAGGGGATAATGAGCAGTTCTTC.

CDR3 protein: CASSYLAGSNQPQHF. DNA for the CDR3: TGTGCCAGCAGCTATCTGGCGGGGAGCAATCAGCCCCAGCATTTT. The chain is built from TRBV7-2 and TRBJ1-5; D gene ambiguous. The length of the CDR3 is 15 residues. From germline, CDR1 is SGHTA and CDR2 FQGNSA. Between the trimmed V and J ends, which lost 4 bases and 1 base, there was a span of 11 bases.

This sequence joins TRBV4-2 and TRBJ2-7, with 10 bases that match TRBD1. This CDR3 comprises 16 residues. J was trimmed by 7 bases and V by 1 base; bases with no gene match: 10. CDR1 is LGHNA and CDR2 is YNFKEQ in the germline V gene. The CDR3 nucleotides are TGTGCCAGCAGCCAAGGACTAGGACAGGGGGTTCTTGAGCAGTACTTC. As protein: CASSQGLGQGVLEQYF.

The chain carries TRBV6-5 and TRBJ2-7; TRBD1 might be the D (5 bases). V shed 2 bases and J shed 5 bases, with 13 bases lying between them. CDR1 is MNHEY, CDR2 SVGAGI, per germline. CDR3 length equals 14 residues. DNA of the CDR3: TGTGCCAGCAGTTACGAGCCAGGGTCTAACGAGCAGTACTTC. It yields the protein CASSYEPGSNEQYF.

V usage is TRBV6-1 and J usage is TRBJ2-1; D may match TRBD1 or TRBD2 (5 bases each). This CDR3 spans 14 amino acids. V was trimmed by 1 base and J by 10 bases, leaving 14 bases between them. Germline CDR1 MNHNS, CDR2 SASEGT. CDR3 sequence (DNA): TGTGCCAGCAGTGAAGGTCGGTCGGGACGGGAGCAGTTCTTC. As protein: CASSEGRSGREQFF.

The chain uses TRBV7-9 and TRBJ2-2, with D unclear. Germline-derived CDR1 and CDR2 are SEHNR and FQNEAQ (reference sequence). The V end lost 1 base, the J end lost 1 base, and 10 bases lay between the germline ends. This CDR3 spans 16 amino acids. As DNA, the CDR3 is TGTGCCAGCAGCTTAGACGTGGGATGGAACACCGGGGAGCTGTTTTTT. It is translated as CASSLDVGWNTGELFF. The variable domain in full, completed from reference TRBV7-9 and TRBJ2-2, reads DTGVSQNPRHKITKRGQNVTFRCDPISEHNRLYWYRQTLGQGPEFLTYFQNEAQLEKSRLLSDRFSAERPKGSFSTLEIQRTEQGDSAMYLCASSLDVGWNTGELFFGEGSRLTVL.

CDR3 coding DNA: TGTGCCACCAGCAGAAGCATAGCGGGAGGTGCGCAGTATTTT. It codes for CATSRSIAGGAQYF. The V call is TRBV15, the J call TRBJ2-3; TRBD2 aligns across 10 bases. This CDR3 is built from 14 residues. V was clipped by 2 bases and J by 10 bases; unmatched bases: 6. CDR1 and CDR2 (germline): LNHNV, YYDKDF (reference sequence).

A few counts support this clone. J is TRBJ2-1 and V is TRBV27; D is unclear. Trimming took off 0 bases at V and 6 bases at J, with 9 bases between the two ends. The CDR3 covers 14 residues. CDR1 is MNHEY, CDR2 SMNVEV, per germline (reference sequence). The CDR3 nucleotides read TGTGCCAGCAGTTTATCCAGTTTCCCCAATGAGCAGTTCTTC. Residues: CASSLSSFPNEQFF.

CDR3 protein: CASSSRGRLVRQETQYF. The CDR3 DNA is TGTGCCAGCAGCAGTAGGGGGAGGCTAGTACGGCAAGAGACCCAGTACTTC. This chain links TRBV21-1 with TRBJ2-5. TRBV21-1 is an annotated pseudogene. The CDR3 sequence is 17 residues long.

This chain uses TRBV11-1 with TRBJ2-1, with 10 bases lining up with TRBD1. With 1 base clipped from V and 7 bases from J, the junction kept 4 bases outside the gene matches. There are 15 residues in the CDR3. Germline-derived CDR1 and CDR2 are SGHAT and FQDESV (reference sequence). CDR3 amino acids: CASSLGGTGANEQFF. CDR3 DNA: TGTGCCAGCAGCTTAGGCGGGACAGGGGCTAATGAGCAGTTCTTC.

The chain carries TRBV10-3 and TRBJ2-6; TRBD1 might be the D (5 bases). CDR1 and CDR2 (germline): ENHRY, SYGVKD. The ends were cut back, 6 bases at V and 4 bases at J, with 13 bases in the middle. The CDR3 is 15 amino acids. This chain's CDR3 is CAISGQGGGANVLTF. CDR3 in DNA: TGTGCCATCAGCGGTCAGGGCGGCGGGGCCAACGTCCTGACTTTC.

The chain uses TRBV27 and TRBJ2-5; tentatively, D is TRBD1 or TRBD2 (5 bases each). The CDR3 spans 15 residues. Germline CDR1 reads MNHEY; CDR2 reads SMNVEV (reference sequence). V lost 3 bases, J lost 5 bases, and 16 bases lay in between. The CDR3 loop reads CASSLWGSFGETQYF. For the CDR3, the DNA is TGTGCCAGCAGTTTGTGGGGGAGTTTTGGGGAGACCCAGTACTTC.

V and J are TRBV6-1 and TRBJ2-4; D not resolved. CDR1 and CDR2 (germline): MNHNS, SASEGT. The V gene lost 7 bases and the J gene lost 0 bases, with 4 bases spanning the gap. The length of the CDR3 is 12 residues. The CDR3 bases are TGTGCCAGCAACTCAGCCAAAAACATTCAGTACTTC. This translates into CASNSAKNIQYF.

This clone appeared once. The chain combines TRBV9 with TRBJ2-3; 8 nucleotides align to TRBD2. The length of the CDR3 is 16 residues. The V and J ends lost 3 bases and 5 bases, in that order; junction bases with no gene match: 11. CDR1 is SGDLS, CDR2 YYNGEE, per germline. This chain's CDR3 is CASSGQGLGRGDTQYF. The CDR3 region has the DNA TGTGCCAGCAGCGGTCAGGGACTAGGTCGGGGAGATACGCAGTATTTT.

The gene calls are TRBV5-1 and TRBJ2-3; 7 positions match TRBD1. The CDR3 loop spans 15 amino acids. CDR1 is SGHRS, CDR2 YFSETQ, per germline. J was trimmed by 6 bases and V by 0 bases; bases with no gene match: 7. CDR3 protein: CASSLGGGLTDTQYF. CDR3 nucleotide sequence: TGCGCCAGCAGCTTGGGAGGGGGCCTTACGGATACGCAGTATTTT.

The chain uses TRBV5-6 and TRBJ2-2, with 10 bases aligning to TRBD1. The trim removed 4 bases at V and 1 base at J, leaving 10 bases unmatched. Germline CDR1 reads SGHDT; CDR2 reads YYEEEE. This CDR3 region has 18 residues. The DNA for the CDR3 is TGTGCCAGCAGCCCAGACAGGGGGCGGGGTCAGAACACCGGGGAGCTGTTTTTT. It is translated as CASSPDRGRGQNTGELFF.

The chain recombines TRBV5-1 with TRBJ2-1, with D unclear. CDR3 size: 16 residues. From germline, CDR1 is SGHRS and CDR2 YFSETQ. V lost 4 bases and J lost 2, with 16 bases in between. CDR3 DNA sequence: TGCGCCAGCAGCCCGCAACCGGCTCAACCCTACAATGAGCAGTTCTTC. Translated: CASSPQPAQPYNEQFF.

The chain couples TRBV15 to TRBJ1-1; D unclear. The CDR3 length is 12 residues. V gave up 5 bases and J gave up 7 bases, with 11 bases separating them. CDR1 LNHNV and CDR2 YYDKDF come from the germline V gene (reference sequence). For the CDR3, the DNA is TGTGCCACCAGCCATTATGCTGTTGAAGCTTTCTTT. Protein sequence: CATSHYAVEAFF.